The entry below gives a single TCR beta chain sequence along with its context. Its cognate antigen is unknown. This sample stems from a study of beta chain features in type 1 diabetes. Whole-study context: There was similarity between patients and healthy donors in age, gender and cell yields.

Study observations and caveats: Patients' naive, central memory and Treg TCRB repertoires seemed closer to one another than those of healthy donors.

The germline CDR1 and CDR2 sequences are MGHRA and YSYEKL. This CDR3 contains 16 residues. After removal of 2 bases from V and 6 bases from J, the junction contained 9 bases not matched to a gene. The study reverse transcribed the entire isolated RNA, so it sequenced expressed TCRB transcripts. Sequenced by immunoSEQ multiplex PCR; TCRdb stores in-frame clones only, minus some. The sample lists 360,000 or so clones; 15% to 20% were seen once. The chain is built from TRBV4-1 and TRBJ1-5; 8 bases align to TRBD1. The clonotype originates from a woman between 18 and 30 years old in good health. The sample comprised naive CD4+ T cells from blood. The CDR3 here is CASSQPTGTGTQPQHF. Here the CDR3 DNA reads TGCGCCAGCAGCCAACCGACCGGGACAGGCACTCAGCCCCAGCATTTT.